Each of the 27 T cell receptor beta chains below was sequenced from the same sample in a study of Graves' ophthalmopathy and Graves' hyperthyroidism. From RNA, the CDR3 regions of TCR beta chains were amplified and sequenced. The workflow started with a first-round RT-PCR run with HTBI primers and then moved on to a second-round multiplex PCR. A single record per CDR3 protein comes from TCRdb applying MiXCR to the multiplex PCR reads. The sample includes about 500,000 distinct CDR3 sequences, 13% to 15% seen only once; the top ten take around 9.8%. Sample: blood. These receptors originate from a woman aged 30 to 39 with Graves' ophthalmopathy.

This clonotype was counted ten times or more. The chain combines TRBV2 with TRBJ1-2, with D possibly TRBD1 on 5 matching bases. This CDR3 contains 13 residues. Germline V gene lookup returns CDR1 SNHLY and CDR2 FYNNEI. V lost 4 bases and J lost 2, with 8 bases in between. The CDR3 spells CASSVSGNYGYTF. CDR3 in DNA: TGTGCCAGCAGTGTCTCAGGGAACTATGGCTACACCTTC.

This clonotype was observed at least ten times. This sequence joins TRBV28 and TRBJ1-2; D is unclear. There are 14 residues in the CDR3. Germline loops: CDR1 MDHEN, CDR2 SYDVKM. Between the trimmed V and J ends, which lost 6 bases and 4 bases, there was a span of 15 bases. The DNA for the CDR3 is TGTGCCAGCAGCCCCCTGGTGAAGCTCTATGGCTACACCTTC. Translating gives CASSPLVKLYGYTF.

Many counts were recorded for this clonotype. The V gene is TRBV20-1, the J gene TRBJ2-7, with D possibly being TRBD1 (6 bases). The CDR3 loop spans 11 amino acids. The ends were cut back, 5 bases at V and 4 bases at J, with 9 bases in the middle. The V gene's germline CDR1 is DFQATT and CDR2 SNEGSKA (reference sequence). The DNA of the CDR3 is TGCAGTGCTGAAGACAGGTACGAGCAGTACTTC. It specifies CSAEDRYEQYF.

This clonotype was seen at least ten times. This chain links TRBV7-2 with TRBJ2-7; 10 nucleotides align to TRBD1. The germline V gene has CDR1 SGHTA and CDR2 FQGNSA. V lost 5 bases and J lost 3; bases outside the gene matches: 7. The CDR3 consists of 15 residues. The CDR3 bases are TGTGCCAGCAGCCTGAGACAGGGGGCAAACTACGAGCAGTACTTC. Amino acid sequence: CASSLRQGANYEQYF.

This clonotype has a count of ten or more. The V and J genes are TRBV6-1 and TRBJ1-2; 8 bases line up with TRBD1. V shed 3 bases, J shed 0 bases, and the junction held 6 bases outside the gene matches. Germline V lookup: CDR1 MNHNS, CDR2 SASEGT. CDR3 length equals 16 residues. The CDR3 DNA follows: TGTGCCAGCAGTGAGGGACCGGGACAGGCTAACTATGGCTACACCTTC. It translates to CASSEGPGQANYGYTF.

The chain combines TRBV7-8 with TRBJ1-5, with no clear D. This CDR3 is built from 14 residues. The germline gives CDR1 SGHVS, CDR2 FQNEAQ. Trimming pared 2 bases from V and 4 bases from J, leaving 9 bases between. DNA of the CDR3: TGTGCCAGCAGCTTATGGCGGTTAAATCAGCCCCAGCATTTT. It encodes CASSLWRLNQPQHF.

In its sample, this clonotype was seen many times. This sequence joins TRBV6-1 and TRBJ1-1; TRBD1 might be the D (5 bases). Germline V gene data show CDR1 as MNHNS and CDR2 as SASEGT. V lost 6 bases and J 5 bases, leaving 10 bases between the germline ends. This CDR3 comprises 12 residues. The CDR3 bases are TGTGCCAGCAGACGCCCAGGGACTGAAGCTTTCTTT. It encodes CASRRPGTEAFF.

This clonotype appeared many times. V gene TRBV28 combines with J gene TRBJ2-7, with 8 positions matching TRBD1. Per the germline V gene, CDR1 is MDHEN and CDR2 is SYDVKM. Trimming at V came to 7 bases and at J to 6 bases, leaving 5 bases not matched to a gene. The CDR3 sequence is 12 residues long. The CDR3 coding sequence is TGTGCCAGCAACAAGGACAGGGCCGAGCAGTACTTC. Its protein is CASNKDRAEQYF.

The V call is TRBV7-9, the J call TRBJ1-2, with 8 nucleotides matching TRBD1. V lost 5 bases and J lost 0; bases outside the gene matches: 5. The CDR3 sequence is 15 residues long. Germline CDR1 and CDR2: SEHNR and FQNEAQ (reference sequence). The CDR3 DNA follows: TGTGCCAGCAGCGACGGACAGGGCGCTAACTATGGCTACACCTTC. Amino acids: CASSDGQGANYGYTF.

This clonotype came up many times. The V gene is TRBV20-1, the J gene TRBJ1-6; the D gene is possibly TRBD1 (5 bases). The V end lost 0 bases, the J end lost 8 bases, and 8 bases lay between the germline ends. The CDR3 is 13 amino acids. Germline CDR1 DFQATT, CDR2 SNEGSKA (reference sequence). This CDR3 reads CSARDREYSPLHF. The CDR3 DNA reads TGCAGTGCTAGAGACAGGGAATATTCACCCCTCCACTTT.

This clonotype showed up many times. The chain uses TRBV7-3 and TRBJ1-5; perhaps TRBD1 as D (5 bases). The CDR3 consists of 17 residues. The germline V and J ends were trimmed by 0 bases and 4 bases, with 16 bases remaining between them. Germline loops: CDR1 SGHTA, CDR2 FQGTGA. CDR3 in amino acids: CASSLTPRTLGNQPQHF. The CDR3 DNA follows: TGTGCCAGCAGCTTAACCCCCCGGACACTTGGTAATCAGCCCCAGCATTTT.

This clonotype was seen ten or more times. The V gene is TRBV7-2, the J gene TRBJ2-5, with TRBD2 identical over 9 bases. CDR3 size: 15 residues. The V and J ends lost 5 bases and 5 bases, in that order; junction bases with no gene match: 9. The germline gives CDR1 SGHTA, CDR2 FQGNSA. The CDR3 is CASSQSAGGGETQYF. The DNA for the CDR3 is TGTGCCAGCAGCCAATCAGCGGGGGGCGGGGAGACCCAGTACTTC.

This clonotype was recorded a few times. At one end the junction does not follow the germline gene, possibly because of a read error. The chain carries TRBV6-2 or TRBV6-3 and TRBJ2-4; 9 bases align to TRBD1. Germline loops: CDR1 MNHEY, CDR2 SVGEGT. This CDR3 has 17 residues. The CDR3 is CASSSWTGELAKNIKYF. The CDR3, as DNA: TGTGCCAGCAGCTCCTGGACAGGGGAGCTGGCCAAAAACATTAAGTACTTC.

V and J are TRBV10-3 and TRBJ2-2; no clear D gene. The V end was cut by 2 bases, the J end by 6 bases, with 7 bases between. The CDR3 contains 13 residues. Germline V lookup: CDR1 ENHRY, CDR2 SYGVKD. Here the CDR3 reads CAISEVVAGELFF. CDR3 bases: TGTGCCATCAGTGAGGTTGTGGCCGGGGAGCTGTTTTTT.

This clonotype was counted ten times or more. V usage is TRBV10-3 and J usage is TRBJ1-2; D call uncertain. The CDR3 is made up of 14 amino acids. The germline V and J ends were trimmed by 3 bases and 0 bases, with 8 bases remaining between them. The germline V gene encodes CDR1 ENHRY and CDR2 SYGVKD. CDR3 sequence (DNA): TGTGCCATCAGTGAACTTACAGCTAACTATGGCTACACCTTC. This codes for CAISELTANYGYTF.

This clonotype was seen ten or more times. The junction shows a germline mismatch at one end, possibly a read error. As DNA, the CDR3 is TGTGCCAGCAGCTTGACTAGCGGGGGCCCTCCCGACTTC. This encodes CASSLTSGGPPDF. The J gene is TRBJ2-7, the V gene TRBV7-6, with 12 bases that match TRBD2. CDR1 and CDR2 (germline): SGHVS, FNYEAQ. This CDR3 comprises 13 residues.

This clonotype was counted a single time. The chain employs TRBV6-5 and TRBJ2-2; 10 nucleotides match TRBD1. Germline V lookup: CDR1 MNHEY, CDR2 SVGAGI. The trim removed 2 bases at V and 4 bases at J, leaving 1 base unmatched. The CDR3 runs 15 residues. DNA of the CDR3: TGTGCCAGCAGTTACAGGACAGGGGGCACCGGGGAGCTGTTTTTT. As protein: CASSYRTGGTGELFF.

This clonotype showed up many times. This chain joins TRBV9 and TRBJ1-2, with D possibly matching TRBD1 (5 bases). This CDR3 region has 14 residues. Germline values: CDR1 SGDLS, CDR2 YYNGEE. V lost 3 bases and J 3 bases, leaving 12 bases between the germline ends. The CDR3 bases are TGTGCCAGCAGCGCAACCGGGACGGACTATGGCTACACCTTC. Translated, it gives CASSATGTDYGYTF.

This clonotype was observed a handful of times. The rearrangement joins TRBV2 to TRBJ2-7; D remains ambiguous. This CDR3 region has 14 residues. Germline CDR1 is SNHLY and CDR2 is FYNNEI. V gave up 1 base and J gave up 1 base, with 8 bases separating them. The CDR3 DNA is TGTGCCAGCAGTGAAGGATTTTTTTCCTACGAGCAGTACTTC. Residues: CASSEGFFSYEQYF.

This clonotype has at least ten counts. CDR3 sequence reads: CASSPRGGDAVHLMNTEAFF. DNA of the CDR3: TGTGCCAGCAGTCCCCGAGGGGGGGACGCGGTCCACCTAATGAACACTGAAGCTTTCTTT. This chain links TRBV6-4 with TRBJ1-1; D may be TRBD1 (6 bases). The CDR3 has 20 residues. Deletions cut 5 bases from V and 0 bases from J, with 28 bases between. Germline loops: CDR1 MRHNA, CDR2 SNTAGT.

This clonotype was seen repeatedly, ten times or more. The CDR3 coding sequence is TGCAGTGCGGCGACACGCTTGAACACTGAAGCTTTCTTT. This codes for CSAATRLNTEAFF. The chain couples TRBV20-1 to TRBJ1-1; D gene unclear. The CDR3 is 13 residues long. Trimming cost V 6 bases and J 0 bases, with 11 bases left between them. Germline lookup yields CDR1 DFQATT and CDR2 SNEGSKA (reference sequence).

This clonotype has a count of ten or more. The chain uses TRBV27 and TRBJ1-6, with D unclear. CDR3 length: 16 residues. V was trimmed by 6 bases and J by 0 bases, leaving 12 bases between them. CDR1 and CDR2 (germline): MNHEY, SMNVEV (reference sequence). The CDR3 coding sequence is TGTGCCAGCAGAATACAAGGGCTCTCCTATAATTCACCCCTCCACTTT. Protein sequence: CASRIQGLSYNSPLHF.

This clonotype has only a few counts. This chain joins TRBV2 and TRBJ1-1; 11 bases are a match to TRBD1. V lost 5 bases, J lost 4 bases, and 15 bases stayed unmatched. The CDR3 contains 18 residues. CDR1 is SNHLY, CDR2 FYNNEI, per germline. The CDR3 DNA reads TGTGCCAGCAGTCCCGGGGCCGGACAGGGGGCTTGGAGCACTGAAGCTTTCTTT. Protein product: CASSPGAGQGAWSTEAFF.

This clonotype was detected ten times or more. The V call is TRBV20-1, the J call TRBJ2-5; 8 bases line up with TRBD1. Germline values: CDR1 DFQATT, CDR2 SNEGSKA (reference sequence). The CDR3 is 12 residues long. Trimming removed 6 bases from V and 2 bases from J; junction bases left unmatched: 2. CDR3 in amino acids: CSAQGAQETQYF. The CDR3 bases are TGCAGTGCCCAGGGGGCGCAAGAGACCCAGTACTTC.

V gene TRBV12-3 or TRBV12-4 combines with J gene TRBJ1-2; 8 bases fit TRBD1. This CDR3 is 14 amino acids long. The V and J ends lost 6 bases and 6 bases, in that order; junction bases with no gene match: 9. This CDR3 is CASSVTGEVHGYTF. Here the CDR3 DNA reads TGTGCCAGCAGCGTGACAGGGGAGGTTCATGGCTACACCTTC.

The sample holds many counts of this clonotype. The chain has TRBV20-1 and TRBJ1-1; no clear D gene. The CDR3 length is 12 residues. The germline gives CDR1 DFQATT, CDR2 SNEGSKA (reference sequence). V lost 0 bases and J 4 bases, leaving 6 bases between the germline ends. The CDR3 spells CSAREYITEAFF. The CDR3 DNA is TGCAGTGCTAGAGAGTATATCACTGAAGCTTTCTTT.

The chain uses TRBV12-3 or TRBV12-4 and TRBJ1-1; 10 bases line up with TRBD1. After removal of 8 bases from V and 3 bases from J, the junction contained 15 bases not matched to a gene. This CDR3 has 17 residues. This CDR3 reads CASGPPGTGVRDTEAFF. CDR3 nucleotides: TGTGCCAGCGGCCCCCCCGGGACAGGGGTTCGCGACACTGAAGCTTTCTTT.